The 8 T cell receptor beta chains given below trace back to one sample, sequenced in a study of T cells in women clearing cervical HPV infection. Repertoires were generated with immunoSEQ multiplex PCR, while TCRdb's copy carries only in-frame clones and drops some. There are about 23,000 clones in the sample, with about 9% held by the top ten. Sequencing was carried out using blood buffy coat. Receptors originate from a woman between 18 and 75 years old with a cervical HPV16 infection that either progressed to CIN3+ or cleared (not recorded which).

Details on this clone: The CDR3 end is not reached by the read, which stops 3 residues before it; the germline J gene fills it in. This rearrangement joins TRBV7-3 to TRBJ2-2, with TRBD2 matching over 9 bases. Per germline, CDR1 SGHTA and CDR2 FQGTGA. The V gene end was trimmed by 5 bases and the J gene end by 3 bases; junction bases not matched to a gene: 10. This CDR3 contains 17 residues. The CDR3: CASSRRGGGAYTGELFF. The sequenced part of the CDR3 DNA is TGTGCCAGCAGCCGGCGGGGCGGGGGGGCATACACCGGGGAG.

Turning to this clone: The read is 3 residues too short to cover the CDR3 end, so that end is filled in from the germline J gene. This chain connects TRBV2 to TRBJ1-2, with 7 bases aligning to TRBD1. The CDR3 length is 14 residues. The germline gives CDR1 SNHLY, CDR2 FYNNEI. V was clipped by 5 bases and J by 0 bases; unmatched bases: 3. CDR3 DNA (partial): TGTGCCAGCAGTAAAGACAGGGCTAACTATGGC. It yields the protein CASSKDRANYG. The full CDR3 is CASSKDRANYGYTF.

Notes on this clone: The sequence runs out 3 residues before the end of the CDR3; the remainder is reconstructed from the germline J gene. The V call is TRBV29-1, the J call TRBJ1-1; TRBD1 is a possible D gene (6 bases). The CDR3 has 13 residues. Germline V gene lookup returns CDR1 SQVTM and CDR2 ANQGSEA. V was trimmed by 6 bases and J by 1 base, leaving 12 bases between them. CDR3: CSVGETGNTEAFF. The CDR3 DNA, read in part, is TGCAGCGTCGGTGAGACAGGGAACACTGAA. Combining the CDR3 with reference TRBV29-1 and TRBJ1-1 gives the whole variable domain SAVISQKPSRDICQRGTSLTIQCQVDSQVTMMFWYRQQPGQSLTLIATANQGSEATYESGFVIDKFPISRPNLTFSTLTVSNMSPEDSSIYLCSVGETGNTEAFFGQGTRLTVV.

Note on this clone: Coverage ceases 3 residues before the CDR3 finishes, and the germline J gene fills in the end. This chain connects TRBV2 to TRBJ1-4, with a weak D call TRBD1 (6 bases). CDR3 length: 14 residues. Germline-derived CDR1 and CDR2 are SNHLY and FYNNEI. The V and J ends lost 9 bases and 5 bases respectively, with 16 bases between them. The CDR3 reads CASFGTQPNEKLFF. Incomplete CDR3 DNA: TGTGCCAGTTTCGGGACACAACCCAATGAAAAA.

Points on this clone: The read falls 3 residues short of the CDR3 end, and the missing part is taken from the germline J gene. The genes are TRBV5-1 and TRBJ2-2, with 11 bases fitting TRBD1. The CDR3 is made up of 16 amino acids. The J segment lost 7 bases and the V segment lost 3 bases, leaving 8 bases of the junction unmatched. Germline V gene lookup returns CDR1 SGHRS and CDR2 YFSETQ. This CDR3 is CASSSRVGQGDGELFF. CDR3 DNA, as far as it was read: TGCGCCAGCAGCTCGAGAGTGGGACAGGGGGACGGGGAG.

In regard to this clone: The read halts 3 residues ahead of the CDR3 end, with the missing end drawn from the germline J gene. The chain carries TRBV10-3 and TRBJ2-1; TRBD2 matches 11 bases. The germline CDR1 and CDR2 sequences are ENHRY and SYGVKD. CDR3 length: 15 amino acids. V lost 6 bases, J lost 4 bases, and 5 bases stayed unmatched. The CDR3 bases that were read are TGTGCCATCAGCGGGGGGACTAGCGGTTACAATGAG. Protein sequence: CAISGGTSGYNE. The CDR3, in full, reads CAISGGTSGYNEQFF.

Concerning this clone itself: The CDR3 end lies 3 residues beyond the end of the read and is filled in from the germline J gene. This chain joins TRBV20-1 and TRBJ2-1, with 9 bases that match TRBD2. Germline CDR1 reads DFQATT; CDR2 reads SNEGSKA (reference sequence). This CDR3 contains 14 residues. J was trimmed by 7 bases and V by 6 bases; bases with no gene match: 10. CDR3 DNA (partial): TGCAGTGCCGATACTAGCGGGTGGAAGAATGAG. It translates to CSADTSGWKNE. The full CDR3 reads CSADTSGWKNEQFF.

Of note for this clone: The missing CDR3 end, 3 residues past where the read stops, is filled in from the germline J gene. The chain combines TRBV5-8 with TRBJ2-7, with 7 bases aligning to TRBD2. The length of the CDR3 is 13 residues. Germline CDR1 is SGHTS and CDR2 is YDEGEE. V shed 4 bases and J 2 bases; nucleotides not matched to a gene: 3. The chain's CDR3 is CASSPSGTYEQYF. The covered CDR3 bases are TGTGCCAGCAGCCCCAGCGGGACCTACGAG.